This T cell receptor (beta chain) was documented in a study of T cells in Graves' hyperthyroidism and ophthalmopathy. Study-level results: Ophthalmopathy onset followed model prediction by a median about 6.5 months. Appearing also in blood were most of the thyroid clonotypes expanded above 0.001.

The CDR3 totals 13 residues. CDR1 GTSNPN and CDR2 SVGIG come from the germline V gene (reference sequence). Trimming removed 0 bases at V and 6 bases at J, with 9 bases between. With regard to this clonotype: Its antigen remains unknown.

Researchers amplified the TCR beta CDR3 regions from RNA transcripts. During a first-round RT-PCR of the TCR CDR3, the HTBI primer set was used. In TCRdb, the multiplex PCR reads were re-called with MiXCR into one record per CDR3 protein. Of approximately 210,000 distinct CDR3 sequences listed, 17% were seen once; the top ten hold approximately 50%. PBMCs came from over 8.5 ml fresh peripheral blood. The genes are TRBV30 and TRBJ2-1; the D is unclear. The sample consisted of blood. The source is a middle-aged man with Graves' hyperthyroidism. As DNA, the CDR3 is TGTGCCTGGAGTGTAGGGTCTCTCAATGAGCAGTTCTTC. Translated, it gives CAWSVGSLNEQFF.